A selection of T cell receptor beta chains follows, all from one sample in a study of T cell responses to AZD1222 COVID-19 vaccine. The data were produced by immunoSEQ multiplex PCR, yet TCRdb's version contains in-frame clones alone and is incomplete. Here the sample spans some 94,000 clones, 85% to 95% being singletons. The material was peripheral blood, obtained on day 0 of AZD1222 vaccination. These receptors were obtained from an adult in good health. The CDR3 runs from the conserved cysteine through the conserved F or W. The D gene is left open where the match is weak. Expanded clones get a size class; other rows say once, few or many, or leave the size out.

d_call,v_call,j_call,clone_size,cdr3_aa,cdr3_nt
-,TRBV5-1,TRBJ2-7,-,CASSPDTSYEQYF,TGCGCCAGCAGCCCGGACACCTCCTACGAGCAGTACTTC
-,TRBV12-3/TRBV12-4,TRBJ2-5,once,CASSLAGVGTQYF,TGTGCCAGCAGTTTAGCAGGGGTCGGGACCCAGTACTTC
TRBD1,TRBV5-1,TRBJ2-1,once,CASSFGTGVNEQFF,TGCGCCAGCAGCTTCGGGACAGGGGTCAATGAGCAGTTCTTC
-,TRBV18,TRBJ1-4,-,CASSPPMGVTTNEKLFF,TGTGCCAGCTCACCACCGATGGGGGTGACAACTAATGAAAAACTGTTTTTT
TRBD1,TRBV20-1,TRBJ1-5,-,CSASERDRGHQPQHF,TGCAGTGCTAGTGAAAGGGACAGGGGACACCAGCCCCAGCATTTT
TRBD1,TRBV27,TRBJ2-7,medium-sized,CASSLGRGQGGYEQYF,TGTGCCAGCAGTTTAGGTCGGGGACAGGGTGGTTACGAGCAGTACTTC
-,TRBV7-3,TRBJ1-1,-,CASSLMFGGRAFF,TGTGCCAGCAGCTTAATGTTCGGAGGAAGAGCTTTCTTT
-,TRBV11-2,TRBJ1-1,few,CASSLDRRGTAFF,TGTGCCAGCAGCTTAGATCGGCGGGGTACCGCTTTCTTT
-,TRBV30,TRBJ1-5,-,CAWSPGSPGNNQPQHF,TGTGCCTGGAGCCCCGGTTCTCCAGGGAACAATCAGCCCCAGCATTTT
-,TRBV6-5,TRBJ1-5,-,CASRPGSNQPQHF,TGTGCCAGCCGTCCCGGGAGCAATCAGCCCCAGCATTTT